The clone carrying this T cell receptor (beta chain) has a handful of counts. The CDR3 spans 13 residues. Trimming cost V 5 bases and J 5 bases, with 12 bases left between them. The germline CDR1 and CDR2 sequences are SGHVS and FQNEAQ. TCRdb reprocessed the RT-PCR reads via MiXCR and lists one record per CDR3 protein. Among hundreds of thousands of distinct CDR3 sequences listed, more than 13% were seen once. Sample: memory CD4+ T cells from blood. This sequence originates from a female donor in good health, serving as a healthy control. The chain recombines TRBV7-8 with TRBJ1-1, with D perhaps matching TRBD1 (6 bases). CDR3 protein: CASSGDRSTEAFF. As DNA, the CDR3 is TGTGCCAGCAGCGGAGACAGGAGTACTGAAGCTTTCTTT.